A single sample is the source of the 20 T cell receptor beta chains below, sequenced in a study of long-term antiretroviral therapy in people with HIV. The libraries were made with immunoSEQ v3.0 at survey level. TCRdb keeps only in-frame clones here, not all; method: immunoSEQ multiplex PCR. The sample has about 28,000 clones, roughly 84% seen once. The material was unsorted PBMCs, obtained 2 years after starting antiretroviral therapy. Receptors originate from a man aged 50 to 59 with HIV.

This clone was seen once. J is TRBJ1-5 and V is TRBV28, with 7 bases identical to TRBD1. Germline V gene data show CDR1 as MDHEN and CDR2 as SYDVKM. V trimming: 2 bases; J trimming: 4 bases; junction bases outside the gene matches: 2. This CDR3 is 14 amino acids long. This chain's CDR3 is CASSLRGLNQPQHF. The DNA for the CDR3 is TGTGCCAGCAGTTTAAGGGGGCTGAATCAGCCCCAGCATTTT.

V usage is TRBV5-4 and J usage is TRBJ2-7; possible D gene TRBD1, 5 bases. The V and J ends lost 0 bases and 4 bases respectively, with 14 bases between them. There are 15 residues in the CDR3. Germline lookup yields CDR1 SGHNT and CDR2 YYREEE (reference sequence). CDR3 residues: CASSLGQGNFYEQYF. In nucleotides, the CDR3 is TGTGCCAGCAGCTTGGGGCAGGGAAATTTTTACGAGCAGTACTTC.

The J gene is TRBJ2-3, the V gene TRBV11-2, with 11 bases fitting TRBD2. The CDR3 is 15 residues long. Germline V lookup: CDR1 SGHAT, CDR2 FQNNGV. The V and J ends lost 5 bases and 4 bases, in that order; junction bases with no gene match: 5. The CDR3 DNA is TGTGCCAGCAGCCTTAGCGGGGGGGCGGCAGATACGCAGTATTTT. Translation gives CASSLSGGAADTQYF. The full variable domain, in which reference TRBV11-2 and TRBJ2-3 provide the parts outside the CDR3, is EAGVAQSPRYKIIEKRQSVAFWCNPISGHATLYWYQQILGQGPKLLIQFQNNGVVDDSQLPKDRFSAERLKGVDSTLKIQPAKLEDSAVYLCASSLSGGAADTQYFGPGTRLTVL.

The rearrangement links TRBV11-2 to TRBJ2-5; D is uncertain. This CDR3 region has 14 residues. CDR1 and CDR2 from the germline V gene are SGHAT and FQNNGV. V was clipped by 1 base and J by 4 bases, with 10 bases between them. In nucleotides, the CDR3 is TGTGCCAGCAGCTTAGTCCTACTCCTAGAGACCCAGTACTTC. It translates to CASSLVLLLETQYF.

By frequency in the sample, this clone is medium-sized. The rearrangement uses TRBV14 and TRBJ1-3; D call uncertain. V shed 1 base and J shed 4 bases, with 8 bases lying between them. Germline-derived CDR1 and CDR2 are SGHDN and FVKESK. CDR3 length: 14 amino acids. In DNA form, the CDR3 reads TGTGCCAGCAGCCAAGCACAGCTCGGAAACACCATATATTTT. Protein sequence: CASSQAQLGNTIYF.

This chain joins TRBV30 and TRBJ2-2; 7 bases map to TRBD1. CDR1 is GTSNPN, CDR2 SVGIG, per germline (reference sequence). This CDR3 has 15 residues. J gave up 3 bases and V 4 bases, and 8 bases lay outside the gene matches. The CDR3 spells CAWKEGQGDTGELFF. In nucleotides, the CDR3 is TGTGCCTGGAAGGAAGGCCAGGGGGACACCGGGGAGCTGTTTTTT. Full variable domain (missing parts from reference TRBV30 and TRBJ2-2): SQTIHQWPATLVQPVGSPLSLECTVEGTSNPNLYWYRQAAGRGLQLLFYSVGIGQISSEVPQNLSASRPQDRQFILSSKKLLLSDSGFYLCAWKEGQGDTGELFFGEGSRLTVL.

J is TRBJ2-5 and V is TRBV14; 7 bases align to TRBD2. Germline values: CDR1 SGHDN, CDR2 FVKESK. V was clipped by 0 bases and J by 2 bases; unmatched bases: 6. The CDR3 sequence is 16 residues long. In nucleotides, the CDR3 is TGTGCCAGCAGCCAAGATCGGGGGGTCGGGCAAGAGACCCAGTACTTC. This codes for CASSQDRGVGQETQYF.

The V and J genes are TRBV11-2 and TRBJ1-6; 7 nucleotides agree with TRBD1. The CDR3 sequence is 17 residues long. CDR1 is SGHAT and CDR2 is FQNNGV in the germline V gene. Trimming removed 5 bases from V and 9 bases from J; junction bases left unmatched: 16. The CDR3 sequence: CASSIRIQGIQSSPLHF. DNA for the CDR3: TGTGCCAGCAGCATCCGGATACAGGGGATCCAAAGTTCACCCCTCCACTTT.

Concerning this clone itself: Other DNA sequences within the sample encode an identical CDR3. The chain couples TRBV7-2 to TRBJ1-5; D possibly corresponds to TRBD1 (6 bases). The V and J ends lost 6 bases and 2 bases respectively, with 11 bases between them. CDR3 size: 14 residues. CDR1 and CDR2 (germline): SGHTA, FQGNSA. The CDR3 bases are TGTGCCAGCAGTTTGACAGGTGGCAATCAGCCCCAGCATTTT. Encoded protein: CASSLTGGNQPQHF. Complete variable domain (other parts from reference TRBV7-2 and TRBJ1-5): GAGVSQSPSNKVTEKGKDVELRCDPISGHTALYWYRQSLGQGLEFLIYFQGNSAPDKSGLPSDRFSAERTGGSVSTLTIQRTQQEDSAVYLCASSLTGGNQPQHFGDGTRLSIL.

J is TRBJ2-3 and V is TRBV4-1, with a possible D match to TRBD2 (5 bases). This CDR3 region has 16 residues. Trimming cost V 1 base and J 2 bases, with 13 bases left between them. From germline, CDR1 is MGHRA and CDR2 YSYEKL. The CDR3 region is CASSQGGERTTDTQYF. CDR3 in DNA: TGCGCCAGCAGCCAAGGGGGTGAGCGGACCACAGATACGCAGTATTTT.

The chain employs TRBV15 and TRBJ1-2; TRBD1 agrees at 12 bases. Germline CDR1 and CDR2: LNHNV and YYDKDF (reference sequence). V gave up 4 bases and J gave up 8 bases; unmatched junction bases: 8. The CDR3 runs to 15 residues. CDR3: CATSIAGTGGRGYTF. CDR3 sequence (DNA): TGTGCCACCAGCATCGCCGGGACAGGGGGCCGGGGCTACACCTTC.

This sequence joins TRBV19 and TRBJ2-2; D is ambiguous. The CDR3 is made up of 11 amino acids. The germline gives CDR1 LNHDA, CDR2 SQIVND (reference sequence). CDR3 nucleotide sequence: TGTGTCGTAGTCTCGTACGGGGAGCTGTTTTTT. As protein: CVVVSYGELFF.

This CDR3 reads CASSLEGLPNYGYTF. Written as DNA, the CDR3 is TGTGCCAGCAGCTTAGAAGGGCTACCTAACTATGGCTACACCTTC. V is TRBV13 and J is TRBJ1-2; D unresolved. Trimming cost V 1 base and J 0 bases, with 9 bases left between them. Germline V gene data show CDR1 as PRHDT and CDR2 as FYEKMQ (reference sequence). The CDR3 has 15 residues.

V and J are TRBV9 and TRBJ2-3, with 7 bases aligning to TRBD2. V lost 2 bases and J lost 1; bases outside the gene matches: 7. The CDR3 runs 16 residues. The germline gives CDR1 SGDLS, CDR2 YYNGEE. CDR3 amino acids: CASSVGGTMRTDTQYF. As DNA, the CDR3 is TGTGCCAGCAGCGTGGGGGGGACGATGCGCACAGATACGCAGTATTTT.

The CDR3 coding sequence is TGCGCCAGCAGAACTACGGGACAGGGCTTGTACGAGCAGTACTTC. This codes for CASRTTGQGLYEQYF. The V call is TRBV10-2, the J call TRBJ2-7, with 9 bases lining up with TRBD1. Trimming at V came to 6 bases and at J to 4 bases, leaving 10 bases not matched to a gene. This CDR3 is 15 amino acids long. CDR1 WSHSY and CDR2 SAAADI come from the germline V gene.

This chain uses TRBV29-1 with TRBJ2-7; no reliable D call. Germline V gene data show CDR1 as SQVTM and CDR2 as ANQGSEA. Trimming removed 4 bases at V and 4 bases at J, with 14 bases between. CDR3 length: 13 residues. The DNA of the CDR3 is TGCAGCGTTGCTAAGGAACATCCGTACGAGCAGTACTTC. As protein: CSVAKEHPYEQYF.

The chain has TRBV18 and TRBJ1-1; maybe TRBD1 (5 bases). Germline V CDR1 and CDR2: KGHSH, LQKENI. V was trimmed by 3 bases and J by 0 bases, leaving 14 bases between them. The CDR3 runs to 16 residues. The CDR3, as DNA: TGTGCCAGCTCACCTCGCACGGGACGGATGAACACTGAAGCTTTCTTT. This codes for CASSPRTGRMNTEAFF.

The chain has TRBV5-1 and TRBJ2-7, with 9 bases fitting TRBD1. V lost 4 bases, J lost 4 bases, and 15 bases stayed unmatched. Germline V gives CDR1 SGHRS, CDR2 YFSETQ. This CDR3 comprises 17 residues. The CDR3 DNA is TGCGCCAGCAGCACACCACAAAAACAGGGGGCGCAATACGAGCAGTACTTC. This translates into CASSTPQKQGAQYEQYF.

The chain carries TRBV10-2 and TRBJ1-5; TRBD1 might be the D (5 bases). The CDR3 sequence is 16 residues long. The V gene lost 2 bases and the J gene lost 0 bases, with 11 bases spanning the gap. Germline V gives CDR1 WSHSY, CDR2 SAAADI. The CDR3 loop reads CASSERGLYSNQPQHF. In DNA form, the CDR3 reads TGCGCCAGCAGTGAGAGGGGACTTTATAGCAATCAGCCCCAGCATTTT.

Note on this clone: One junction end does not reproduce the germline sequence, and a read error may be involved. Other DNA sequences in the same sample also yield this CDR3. Written as DNA, the CDR3 is TGCGCCTGGAGTGTAAGAGTGAAGAGCTACGAGCAGTACTTC. It yields the protein CAWSVRVKSYEQYF. The chain is built from TRBV30 and TRBJ2-7, with no clear D. CDR1 GTSNPN and CDR2 SVGIG come from the germline V gene (reference sequence). The CDR3 runs 14 residues.